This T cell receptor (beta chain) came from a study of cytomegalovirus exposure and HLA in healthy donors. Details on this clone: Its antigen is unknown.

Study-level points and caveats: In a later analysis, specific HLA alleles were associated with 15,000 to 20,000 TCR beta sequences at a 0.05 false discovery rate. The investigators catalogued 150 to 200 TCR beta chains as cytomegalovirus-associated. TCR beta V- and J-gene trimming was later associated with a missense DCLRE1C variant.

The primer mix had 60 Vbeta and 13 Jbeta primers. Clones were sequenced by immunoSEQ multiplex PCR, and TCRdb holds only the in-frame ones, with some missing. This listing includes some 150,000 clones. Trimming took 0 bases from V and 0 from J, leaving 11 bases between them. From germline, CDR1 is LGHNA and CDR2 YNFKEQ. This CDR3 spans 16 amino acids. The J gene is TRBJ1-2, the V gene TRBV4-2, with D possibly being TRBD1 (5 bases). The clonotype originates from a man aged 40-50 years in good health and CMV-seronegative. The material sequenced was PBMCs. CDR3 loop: CASSQDSGRTNYGYTF. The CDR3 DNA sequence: TGTGCCAGCAGCCAAGATTCAGGGAGGACTAACTATGGCTACACCTTC.